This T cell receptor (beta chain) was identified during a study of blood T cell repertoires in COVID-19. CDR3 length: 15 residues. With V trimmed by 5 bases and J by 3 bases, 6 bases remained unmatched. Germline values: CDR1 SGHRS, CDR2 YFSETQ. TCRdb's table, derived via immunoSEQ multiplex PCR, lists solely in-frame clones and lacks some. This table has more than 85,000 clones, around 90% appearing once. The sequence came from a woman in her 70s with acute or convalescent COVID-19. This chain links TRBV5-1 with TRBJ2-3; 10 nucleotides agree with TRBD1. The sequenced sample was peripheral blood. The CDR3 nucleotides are TGCGCCAGCAGTCGTGGACAGGGGGATACAGATACGCAGTATTTT. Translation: CASSRGQGDTDTQYF.